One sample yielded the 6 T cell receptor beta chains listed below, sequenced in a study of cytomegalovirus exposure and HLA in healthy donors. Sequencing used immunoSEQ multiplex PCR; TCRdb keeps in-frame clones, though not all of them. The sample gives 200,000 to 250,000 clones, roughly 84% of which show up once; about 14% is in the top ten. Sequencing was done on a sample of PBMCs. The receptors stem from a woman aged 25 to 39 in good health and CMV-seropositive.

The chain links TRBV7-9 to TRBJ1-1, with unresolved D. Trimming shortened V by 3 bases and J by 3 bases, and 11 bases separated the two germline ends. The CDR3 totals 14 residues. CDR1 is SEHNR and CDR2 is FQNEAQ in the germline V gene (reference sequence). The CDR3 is CASSFTDGYTEAFF. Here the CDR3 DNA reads TGTGCCAGCAGCTTTACTGACGGTTACACTGAAGCTTTCTTT. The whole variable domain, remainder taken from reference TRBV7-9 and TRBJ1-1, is DTGVSQNPRHKITKRGQNVTFRCDPISEHNRLYWYRQTLGQGPEFLTYFQNEAQLEKSRLLSDRFSAERPKGSFSTLEIQRTEQGDSAMYLCASSFTDGYTEAFFGQGTRLTVV.

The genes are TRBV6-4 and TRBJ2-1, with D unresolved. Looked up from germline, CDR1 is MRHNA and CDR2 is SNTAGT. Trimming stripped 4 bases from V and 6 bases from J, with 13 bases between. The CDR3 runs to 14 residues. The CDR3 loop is CASSGDASLNEQFF. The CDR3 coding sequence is TGTGCCAGCAGTGGGGATGCTTCCCTCAATGAGCAGTTCTTC.

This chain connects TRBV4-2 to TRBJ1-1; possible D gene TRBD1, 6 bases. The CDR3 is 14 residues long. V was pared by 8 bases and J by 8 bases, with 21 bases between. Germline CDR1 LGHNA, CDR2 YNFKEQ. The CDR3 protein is CASPTQGGSTEAFF. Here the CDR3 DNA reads TGTGCCAGCCCCACTCAAGGGGGAAGCACGGAAGCTTTCTTT.

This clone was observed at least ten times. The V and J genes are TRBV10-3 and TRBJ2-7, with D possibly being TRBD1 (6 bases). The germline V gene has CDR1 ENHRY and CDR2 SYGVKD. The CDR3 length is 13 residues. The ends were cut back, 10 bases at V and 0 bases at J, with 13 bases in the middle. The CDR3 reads CASGGLSSYEQYF. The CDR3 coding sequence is TGTGCCAGTGGGGGCTTGAGCTCCTACGAGCAGTACTTC.

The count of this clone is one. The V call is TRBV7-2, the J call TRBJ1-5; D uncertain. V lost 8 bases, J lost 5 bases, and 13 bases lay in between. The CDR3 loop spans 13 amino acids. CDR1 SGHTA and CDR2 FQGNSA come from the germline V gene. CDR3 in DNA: TGTGCCAGCCATAGGCACATGTATCAGCCCCAGCATTTT. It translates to CASHRHMYQPQHF.

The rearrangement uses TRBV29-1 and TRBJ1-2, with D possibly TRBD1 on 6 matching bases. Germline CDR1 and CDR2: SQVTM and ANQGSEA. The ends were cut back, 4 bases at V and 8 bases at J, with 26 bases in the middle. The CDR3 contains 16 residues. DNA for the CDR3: TGCAGCGTTGCAGGTTTCCAGGGGCCCCCAGGGTCGGGCTACACCTTC. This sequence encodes CSVAGFQGPPGSGYTF.